This TCR beta chain comes out of a study of cytomegalovirus exposure and HLA in healthy donors. The CDR3 loop spans 16 amino acids. Per the germline V gene, CDR1 is SEHNR and CDR2 is FQNEAQ (reference sequence). After removal of 5 bases from V and 4 bases from J, the junction contained 13 bases not matched to a gene. General study points: Within a later analysis, the majority of CMV-associated TCR beta chains appeared HLA-restricted. A missense variant in DCLRE1C was later tied to TCR beta V- and J-gene trimming.

For this clone: Its matching antigen is unknown.

The PCR had 60 Vbeta and 13 Jbeta primers. Clones were sequenced by immunoSEQ multiplex PCR, and TCRdb holds only the in-frame ones, with some missing. The table includes 150,000 to 200,000 clones, around 87% detected once. The sequence derives from a woman between 18 and 29 years old in good health and CMV-seronegative. This chain uses TRBV7-9 with TRBJ1-2; TRBD1 matches 7 bases. The sequenced sample was PBMCs. CDR3 sequence reads: CASSTGPQGGFYGYTF. As DNA, the CDR3 is TGTGCCAGCAGCACGGGGCCCCAGGGGGGCTTCTATGGCTACACCTTC.